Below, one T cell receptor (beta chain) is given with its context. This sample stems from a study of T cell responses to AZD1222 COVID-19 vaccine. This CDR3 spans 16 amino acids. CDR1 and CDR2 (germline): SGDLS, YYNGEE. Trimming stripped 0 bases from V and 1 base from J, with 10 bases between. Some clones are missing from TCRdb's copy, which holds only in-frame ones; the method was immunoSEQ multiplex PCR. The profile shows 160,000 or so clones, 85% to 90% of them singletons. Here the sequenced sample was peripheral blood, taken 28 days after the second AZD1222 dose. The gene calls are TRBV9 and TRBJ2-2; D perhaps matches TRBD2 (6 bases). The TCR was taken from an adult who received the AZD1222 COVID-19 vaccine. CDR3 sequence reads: CASSVAGTGNTGELFF. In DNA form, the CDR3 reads TGTGCCAGCAGCGTAGCTGGGACTGGGAACACCGGGGAGCTGTTTTTT.